Presented here are 21 T cell receptor beta chains from one specimen sequenced in a study of T cells in localized non-small cell lung cancer (dated by TCRdb to the early 2020s). Receptor amplification or capture employed the immunoSEQ multiplex PCR assay. TCRdb holds this immuneACCESS table with in-frame rearrangements only. Some clones are missing; in checked studies, unresolved V genes explain under half, and the rest has no known cause. Recorded for this sample are over 3,000 clones; approximately 28% of them occurred a single time. The ten largest clones take up roughly 20% of the sample. This material consisted of lung tumor tissue, taken before any cancer treatment. The source of these receptors is a male donor older than 55 with stage III lung adenocarcinoma.

The chain is built from TRBV4-1 and TRBJ2-2; 9 bases agree with TRBD1. CDR3 length equals 17 residues. Germline CDR1 is MGHRA and CDR2 is YSYEKL. Losses at the gene ends were 1 base for V and 7 bases for J; bases not matched to a gene: 10. In nucleotides, the CDR3 is TGCGCCAGCAGCCAAGCTTTTACAGGGGGCGCGGGCGGGGAGCTGTTTTTT. It is translated as CASSQAFTGGAGGELFF.

The CDR3 sequence: CASIDYLGGDTEAFF. The CDR3 nucleotides are TGTGCCAGCATCGATTACCTAGGGGGGGACACTGAAGCTTTCTTT. The chain employs TRBV11-3 and TRBJ1-1; D possibly corresponds to TRBD1 (6 bases). Germline V gene lookup returns CDR1 SGHNT and CDR2 YENEEA. This CDR3 is built from 15 residues. The ends were cut back, 7 bases at V and 3 bases at J, with 18 bases in the middle. Full variable domain (rest looked up from reference TRBV11-3 and TRBJ1-1): EAGVVQSPRYKIIEKKQPVAFWCNPISGHNTLYWYLQNLGQGPELLIRYENEEAVDDSQLPKDRFSAERLKGVDSTLKIQPAELGDSAVYLCASIDYLGGDTEAFFGQGTRLTVV.

The chain couples TRBV19 to TRBJ1-2, with D possibly TRBD1 on 6 matching bases. The V gene's germline CDR1 is LNHDA and CDR2 SQIVND (reference sequence). The CDR3 is made up of 13 amino acids. V was cut by 6 bases and J by 8 bases, with 16 bases left in between. DNA for the CDR3: TGTGCCAGTAGGAGACCGGGGGCGGGCGGCTACACCTTC. Translating it yields CASRRPGAGGYTF.

The chain carries TRBV6-8 and TRBJ2-3; the match to TRBD1 covers 7 bases. Trimming took 6 bases from V and 8 from J; bases not matched to a gene: 11. Germline V gene sequence: CDR1 MNHGY, CDR2 SAAAGT. The CDR3 extends over 14 amino acids. CDR3 sequence reads: CASSPGTAFGTQYF. The CDR3, as DNA: TGTGCCAGCAGCCCCGGGACAGCGTTTGGTACGCAGTATTTT.

This clone is judged medium-sized. This chain links TRBV9 with TRBJ1-5, with 7 bases lining up with TRBD1. Per germline, CDR1 SGDLS and CDR2 YYNGEE. The CDR3 totals 15 residues. J gave up 5 bases and V 4 bases, and 9 bases lay outside the gene matches. The CDR3 DNA sequence: TGTGCCAGCAGCCCGTACCGGGACAGCGATCAGCCCCAGCATTTT. Translated: CASSPYRDSDQPQHF.

V gene TRBV11-3 combines with J gene TRBJ1-4; the D is unclear. The CDR3 totals 14 residues. Germline V gives CDR1 SGHNT, CDR2 YENEEA. V lost 5 bases and J 0 bases, leaving 7 bases between the germline ends. This CDR3 reads CASSRSTTNEKLFF. The CDR3 DNA sequence: TGTGCCAGCAGCCGTTCCACAACTAATGAAAAACTGTTTTTT. Using reference TRBV11-3 and TRBJ1-4 for the parts outside the CDR3, the full variable domain is EAGVVQSPRYKIIEKKQPVAFWCNPISGHNTLYWYLQNLGQGPELLIRYENEEAVDDSQLPKDRFSAERLKGVDSTLKIQPAELGDSAVYLCASSRSTTNEKLFFGSGTQLSVL.

This clone was seen more than once but under ten times. The chain couples TRBV23-1 to TRBJ1-1; a possible D gene is TRBD1 (6 bases). TRBV23-1 falls under the ORF class, with uncertain function. The CDR3 length is 14 residues. V lost 3 bases to trimming and J lost 5 bases, with 13 bases between them. Here the CDR3 reads CASSQGNRATEAFF. The CDR3 nucleotides are TGCGCCAGCAGTCAGGGGAACAGGGCGACTGAAGCTTTCTTT.

J is TRBJ2-1 and V is TRBV6-8, with 12 bases that match TRBD2. The V segment lost 5 bases and the J segment 4 bases; nucleotides outside the gene matches: 6. The length of the CDR3 is 16 residues. Per germline, CDR1 MNHGY and CDR2 SAAAGT. In nucleotides, the CDR3 is TGTGCCAGCAGTACCTCGACTAGCGGGGGATACAATGAGCAGTTCTTC. It specifies CASSTSTSGGYNEQFF.

The rearrangement uses TRBV25-1 and TRBJ1-1, with TRBD1 identical over 9 bases. Germline V gene lookup returns CDR1 MGHDK and CDR2 SYGVNS. The CDR3 contains 16 residues. Germline trimming cut 7 bases from V and 2 bases from J; bases unmatched to any gene: 11. CDR3 nucleotides: TGTGCCAGCACCTCGGGGACAGGGATCGGAAACACTGAAGCTTTCTTT. It codes for CASTSGTGIGNTEAFF.

This clone was recorded a few times. The chain links TRBV18 to TRBJ2-7; D unresolved. CDR3 length: 13 amino acids. Trimming shortened V by 3 bases and J by 8 bases, and 14 bases separated the two germline ends. Germline assignment: CDR1 KGHSH and CDR2 LQKENI. In nucleotides, the CDR3 is TGTGCCAGCTCACCTATGGGAAGAGGAAAGCAGTACTTC. Its protein is CASSPMGRGKQYF.

V and J are TRBV6-8 and TRBJ1-2; weak D call: TRBD1 (6 bases). CDR3 length equals 14 residues. Germline lookup yields CDR1 MNHGY and CDR2 SAAAGT. The V gene lost 6 bases and the J gene lost 2 bases, with 13 bases spanning the gap. Here the CDR3 reads CASRKQGWNYGYTF. The CDR3 DNA is TGTGCCAGCAGAAAACAGGGTTGGAACTATGGCTACACCTTC.

The genes are TRBV10-1 and TRBJ1-1; D is possibly TRBD1 (6 bases). Trimming took 6 bases from V and 6 from J, leaving 17 bases between them. Germline V gene data show CDR1 as WNHNN and CDR2 as SYGVQD (reference sequence). This CDR3 has 14 residues. Here the CDR3 DNA reads TGCGCCAGCAGGCCCTCAGGGGAAGCGGCTGAAGCTTTCTTT. Residues: CASRPSGEAAEAFF.

The chain recombines TRBV5-1 with TRBJ2-7, with D possibly TRBD1 on 5 matching bases. Germline CDR1 SGHRS, CDR2 YFSETQ. V was pared by 0 bases and J by 3 bases, with 13 bases between. CDR3 length: 15 residues. The CDR3 here is CASSLDIGALYEQYF. DNA for the CDR3: TGCGCCAGCAGCTTGGACATAGGGGCCCTCTACGAGCAGTACTTC.

The chain has TRBV11-3 and TRBJ1-1, with 7 bases matching TRBD1. V shed 4 bases, J shed 3 bases, and the junction held 5 bases outside the gene matches. The germline gives CDR1 SGHNT, CDR2 YENEEA. This CDR3 has 14 residues. The CDR3 is CASSSLDRDTEAFF. CDR3 bases: TGTGCCAGCAGCTCGCTTGACAGGGACACTGAAGCTTTCTTT.

The CDR3: CASSPRQGGETQYF. The CDR3 nucleotides read TGTGCCAGCAGCCCCAGACAGGGTGGGGAGACCCAGTACTTC. This chain joins TRBV11-3 and TRBJ2-5; 7 nucleotides align to TRBD1. This CDR3 contains 14 residues. The trim removed 5 bases at V and 5 bases at J, leaving 8 bases unmatched. Germline V gives CDR1 SGHNT, CDR2 YENEEA.

This clone appeared a few times. This chain links TRBV2 with TRBJ1-2, with a weak D call TRBD1 (6 bases). Trimming left V 0 bases short and J 6 bases short, with 17 bases between. The CDR3 extends over 16 amino acids. Germline values: CDR1 SNHLY, CDR2 FYNNEI. The CDR3 sequence: CASSEASRGAGDGYTF. The CDR3 DNA follows: TGTGCCAGCAGTGAAGCGTCCAGGGGAGCCGGAGATGGCTACACCTTC.

This clone has just a few counts. This chain joins TRBV9 and TRBJ1-2, with a weak D call TRBD1 (5 bases). V was trimmed by 4 bases and J by 3 bases, leaving 13 bases between them. The CDR3 has 14 amino acids. The germline V gene has CDR1 SGDLS and CDR2 YYNGEE. The CDR3 loop reads CASSSGNSYYGYTF. The CDR3 bases are TGTGCCAGCAGCTCAGGGAACAGTTACTATGGCTACACCTTC. The full variable domain, in which reference TRBV9 and TRBJ1-2 provide the parts outside the CDR3, is DSGVTQTPKHLITATGQRVTLRCSPRSGDLSVYWYQQSLDQGLQFLIQYYNGEERAKGNILERFSAQQFPDLHSELNLSSLELGDSALYFCASSSGNSYYGYTFGSGTRLTVV.

The gene calls are TRBV19 and TRBJ2-1; no firm D call. CDR3 length: 15 residues. V lost 7 bases and J lost 0, with 13 bases in between. Per germline, CDR1 LNHDA and CDR2 SQIVND (reference sequence). The CDR3 region has the DNA TGTGCCAGTACCCAATGGCCGAGCTCCTACAATGAGCAGTTCTTC. This sequence encodes CASTQWPSSYNEQFF.

The chain employs TRBV7-6 and TRBJ2-3, with 14 bases that match TRBD2. This CDR3 is built from 17 residues. Unmatched junction bases numbered 6, after V lost 5 bases and J lost 2 bases. Germline loops: CDR1 SGHVS, CDR2 FNYEAQ. This CDR3 reads CASSPGLAGAFTDTQYF. The CDR3 DNA is TGTGCCAGCAGCCCGGGACTAGCGGGGGCCTTCACAGATACGCAGTATTTT.

The sample holds a few counts of this clone. The chain joins TRBV25-1 to TRBJ2-1; D possibly uses TRBD1 or TRBD2 (5 bases each). The V end was cut by 3 bases, the J end by 8 bases, with 23 bases between. Germline values: CDR1 MGHDK, CDR2 SYGVNS. The CDR3 totals 17 residues. The CDR3 coding sequence is TGTGCCAGCAGTGATCAGTGGGGGACCTCAAATGGGTATGAGCAGTTCTTC. Residues: CASSDQWGTSNGYEQFF. The variable domain in full, with the rest retrieved from reference TRBV25-1 and TRBJ2-1, is EADIYQTPRYLVIGTGKKITLECSQTMGHDKMYWYQQDPGMELHLIHYSYGVNSTEKGDLSSESTVSRIRTEHFPLTLESARPSHTSQYLCASSDQWGTSNGYEQFFGPGTRLTVL.

The J gene is TRBJ1-1, the V gene TRBV5-1; unclear D gene. V dropped 1 base and J dropped 0 bases, with 7 bases sitting between them. CDR1 is SGHRS and CDR2 is YFSETQ in the germline V gene. This CDR3 region has 14 residues. CDR3 protein: CASSLRLLNTEAFF. The CDR3 DNA is TGCGCCAGCAGCTTGCGCCTTTTGAACACTGAAGCTTTCTTT.